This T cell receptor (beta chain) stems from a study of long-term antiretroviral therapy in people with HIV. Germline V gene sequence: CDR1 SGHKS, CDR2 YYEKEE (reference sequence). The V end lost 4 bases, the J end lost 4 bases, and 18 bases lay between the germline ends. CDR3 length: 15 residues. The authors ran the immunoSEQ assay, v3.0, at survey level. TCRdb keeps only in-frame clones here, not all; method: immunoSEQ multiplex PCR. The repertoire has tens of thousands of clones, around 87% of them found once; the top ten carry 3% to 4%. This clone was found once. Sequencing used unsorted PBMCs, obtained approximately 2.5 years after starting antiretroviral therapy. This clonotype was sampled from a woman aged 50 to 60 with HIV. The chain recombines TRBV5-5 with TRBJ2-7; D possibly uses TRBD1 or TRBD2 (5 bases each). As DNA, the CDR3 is TGTGCCAGCAGCGACGGGTCGGGACCGATATACGAGCAGTACTTC. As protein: CASSDGSGPIYEQYF.